Below are 11 T cell receptor beta chains sequenced from a single sample in a study of shared clonotypes between healthy human individuals. Clones were read by immunoSEQ multiplex PCR, and TCRdb kept only the in-frame ones, dropping some. The data show about half a million clones, 65% to 85% seen once. Sequenced: PBMCs. All receptors derive from a woman between 35 and 50 years old in good health. Some clones in this sample may be carry-over from other donors' samples.

The chain couples TRBV2 to TRBJ2-1; D perhaps matches TRBD1 (6 bases). With 7 bases removed from V and 12 bases from J, the gap between germline ends came to 16 bases. Germline CDR1 and CDR2: SNHLY and FYNNEI. This CDR3 spans 12 amino acids. CDR3 bases: TGTGCCAGCACGAGGCAGGGGCTAAGGCAGTTCTTC. Residues: CASTRQGLRQFF.

The chain combines TRBV5-5 with TRBJ1-4; a possible D gene is TRBD1 (5 bases). V shed 4 bases and J shed 3 bases, with 10 bases lying between them. Per germline, CDR1 SGHKS and CDR2 YYEKEE (reference sequence). CDR3 length: 14 residues. CDR3 bases: TGTGCCAGCAGCCGGCAGGGATCTAATGAAAAACTGTTTTTT. It codes for CASSRQGSNEKLFF.

About this clone itself: Only one base separates this from a far larger clonotype, so it likely reflects a read error. The chain couples TRBV9 to TRBJ1-1; tentative D call: TRBD1 (5 bases). Trimming cost V 4 bases and J 6 bases, with 13 bases left between them. The germline gives CDR1 SGDLS, CDR2 YYNGEE. The CDR3 totals 13 residues. The CDR3 reads CASSPQTAPEAFF. CDR3 coding DNA: TGTGCCAGCAGCCCACAGACAGCTCCTGAAGCTTTCTTT.

This clone has only a few counts. V gene TRBV11-2 combines with J gene TRBJ2-5; perhaps TRBD1 as D (7 bases). In germline, CDR1 is SGHAT, CDR2 FQNNGV. The CDR3 has 14 amino acids. V gave up 5 bases and J gave up 2 bases, with 12 bases separating them. CDR3 protein: CASSQGGRQETQYF. The CDR3 bases are TGTGCCAGCAGCCAGGGGGGCCGGCAAGAGACCCAGTACTTC.

The gene calls are TRBV27 and TRBJ1-1; maybe TRBD1 (5 bases). The CDR3 has 16 residues. V shed 3 bases and J shed 1 base, with 15 bases lying between them. Germline lookup yields CDR1 MNHEY and CDR2 SMNVEV (reference sequence). The CDR3 sequence: CASSFWQGSGNTEAFF. Here the CDR3 DNA reads TGTGCCAGCAGTTTTTGGCAGGGATCGGGGAACACTGAAGCTTTCTTT.

Concerning this clone: A read error likely explains this, since a far larger clone differs by one base. The rearrangement joins TRBV5-1 to TRBJ2-7, with 7 bases identical to TRBD2. Germline trimming cut 1 base from V and 9 bases from J; bases unmatched to any gene: 4. The CDR3 runs 12 residues. Looked up from germline, CDR1 is SGHRS and CDR2 is YFSETQ. The CDR3 is CASSLTSVGQYF. The DNA for the CDR3 is TGCGCCAGCAGCTTGACTAGCGTCGGGCAGTACTTC.

The chain joins TRBV28 to TRBJ2-3, with a possible D match to TRBD2 (5 bases). Deletions cut 2 bases from V and 2 bases from J, with 14 bases between. CDR1 and CDR2 (germline): MDHEN, SYDVKM. This CDR3 comprises 16 residues. The CDR3 loop is CASSLVRGAYTDTQYF. DNA for the CDR3: TGTGCCAGCAGTTTAGTTCGGGGAGCCTACACAGATACGCAGTATTTT. The variable domain in full, with the rest retrieved from reference TRBV28 and TRBJ2-3, is DVKVTQSSRYLVKRTGEKVFLECVQDMDHENMFWYRQDPGLGLRLIYFSYDVKMKEKGDIPEGYSVSREKKERFSLILESASTNQTSMYLCASSLVRGAYTDTQYFGPGTRLTVL.

The V and J genes are TRBV15 and TRBJ1-1; D is undetermined. The length of the CDR3 is 14 residues. Germline loops: CDR1 LNHNV, CDR2 YYDKDF (reference sequence). V was cut by 1 base and J by 3 bases, with 9 bases left in between. This CDR3 reads CATSRVAGYTEAFF. CDR3 sequence (DNA): TGTGCCACCAGCAGAGTTGCGGGGTACACTGAAGCTTTCTTT.

To note about this clone: This probably arose from a read error, given a far larger clone one base away. The same CDR3 also results from other DNA sequences found in this sample. The gene calls are TRBV28 and TRBJ1-2; TRBD1 matches 8 bases. J gave up 4 bases and V 8 bases, and 3 bases lay outside the gene matches. CDR1 and CDR2 from the germline V gene are MDHEN and SYDVKM. The CDR3 length is 12 residues. The CDR3 DNA sequence: TGTGCCAGCCAGGGGGCGGTCTATGGCTACACCTTC. Translating gives CASQGAVYGYTF.

This clone was found a few times. This likely traces to a read error, being one base from a far larger clone. The J gene is TRBJ1-1, the V gene TRBV4-2, with 7 bases matching TRBD1. The CDR3 totals 17 residues. Germline lookup yields CDR1 LGHNA and CDR2 YNFKEQ. The CDR3, as DNA: TGTGCCGGCAGCCAAGGGGGCCCGGGCCGCATGAACACTGAAGCTTTCTTT. Protein sequence: CAGSQGGPGRMNTEAFF.

As regards this clone: The same CDR3 can be traced to other DNA sequences in this sample. The V and J genes are TRBV18 and TRBJ2-7, with D possibly TRBD2 on 5 matching bases. Germline CDR1 and CDR2: KGHSH and LQKENI. CDR3 length: 14 residues. V was pared by 3 bases and J by 2 bases, with 11 bases between. CDR3 sequence (DNA): TGTGCCAGCTCACCCCCGACTACTACCTACGAGCAGTACTTC. Its translation: CASSPPTTTYEQYF.